This T cell receptor (beta chain) was recovered during a study of CD8 T cells in Susac syndrome. Purification of the CD8+ and CD4+ T cells relied on negative isolation, and TEMRA cells underwent FACS enrichment. Reverse transcription used 0.5 to 1 ug RNA and random hexamers. TCRdb used MiXCR to reprocess the immunoSEQ multiplex PCR reads, holding one entry per CDR3 protein. Of 77,000 or so distinct CDR3 sequences listed, less than 95% are singletons. This clonotype occurred once. Sequenced sample: CD8+ T cells from PBMCs. The clonotype originates from a human donor with multiple sclerosis.

The CDR3 DNA sequence: TGTGCCAGCTCACCTCCTATGACAGGTGGTTTCGCGGAGATCGTTGGAAACACCATATATTTT. It codes for CASSPPMTGGFAEIVGNTIYF. J is TRBJ1-3 and V is TRBV18; D is possibly TRBD1 (6 bases). CDR3 length: 21 residues. The V end lost 3 bases, the J end lost 3 bases, and 30 bases lay between the germline ends. CDR1 and CDR2 from the germline V gene are KGHSH and LQKENI.